These T cell receptor beta chains were read from a single sample in a study of shared clonotypes between healthy human individuals. The assay was immunoSEQ multiplex PCR, and TCRdb's table has in-frame clones only and misses some. The table has about 1.5 million clones, nearly 99% seen once. The specimen was naive CD4+ T cells sorted from blood. These receptors all come from a man aged 25-45 years in good health. Each CDR3 is given with its conserved first and last residue. The order of the fields is D gene, clone size, J gene, V gene, CDR3 DNA, CDR3 protein. The D gene is left open where the match is weak. Size is stated for part of the rows, as once, few or many counts, or as a class when the clone is expanded.

- - TRBJ2-2 TRBV28 TGTGCCAGCAGTTTAGAGTTGCTAGGGACGATCGCGAACACCGGGGAGCTGTTTTTT CASSLELLGTIANTGELFF
TRBD2 - TRBJ2-3 TRBV10-2 TGCGCCTCCTGGGGTAGCGGGAGCCCCACAGATACGCAGTATTTT CASWGSGSPTDTQYF
- - TRBJ2-2 TRBV21-1 TGTGCCAGCAGCGCCGGGACTAGCTATCACACCGGGGAGCTGTTTTTT CASSAGTSYHTGELFF
TRBD2 - TRBJ2-3 TRBV20-1 TGCACGAAGGCGGGAGCAGATACGCAGTATTTT CTKAGADTQYF
- - TRBJ2-7 TRBV18 TGTGCCAGCTCACCCAAAAGAAAGGGAAGCGAGCAGTACTTC CASSPKRKGSEQYF
- - TRBJ2-6 TRBV10-3 TGTGCCATCAGTGGGCCCCGGGGGTCTGGGGCCAACGTCCTGACTTTC CAISGPRGSGANVLTF
TRBD1 - TRBJ2-7 TRBV7-9 TGTGCCAGCAGTTTCAGGGGGCTAGACGAGCAGTACTTC CASSFRGLDEQYF
- - TRBJ2-1 TRBV6-1 TGTGCCAGCAGTGAACTTTCAGTTCGGCTCCTCTACAATGAGCAGTTCTTC CASSELSVRLLYNEQFF
- - TRBJ1-2 TRBV27 TGTGCCAGCAGTGCCCTAATCAGCTATGGCTACACCTTC CASSALISYGYTF
- - TRBJ1-4 TRBV29-1 TGCAGCGCCGTGGGGGGGTTGGAAAAACTGTTTTTT CSAVGGLEKLFF
TRBD2 - TRBJ2-3 TRBV5-1 TGCGCCAGCTCGGGACTAGCCTTCACAGATACGCAGTATTTT CASSGLAFTDTQYF
- - TRBJ2-1 TRBV10-2 TGCGCCAGCAGTGAGTTTTATGAGCAGTTCTTC CASSEFYEQFF
- - TRBJ2-7 TRBV6-1 TGTGCCAGCAGTGAGGTCCAAAGGGGCTCCTACGAGCAGTACTTC CASSEVQRGSYEQYF
- - TRBJ1-1 TRBV28 TGTGCCAGCAGTTCCCTGGGGCAGTTGAACACTGAAGCTTTCTTT CASSSLGQLNTEAFF
- once TRBJ2-7 TRBV30 TGTGCCTGGCGTGGCGCCGGGAACTTCTACGAGCAGTACTTC CAWRGAGNFYEQYF
- - TRBJ1-3 TRBV9 TGTGCCAGCAGCGTACAGCAGGGAATCGCCGGAAACACCATATATTTT CASSVQQGIAGNTIYF
TRBD2 - TRBJ2-2 TRBV14 TGTGCCAGCAGCCAAGGACTAGCGGGAGTAAGGACCGGGGAGCTGTTTTTT CASSQGLAGVRTGELFF
- - TRBJ2-5 TRBV5-1 TGCGCCAGCAGCCTAGGACAGAAAGAGACCCAGTACTTC CASSLGQKETQYF
- - TRBJ1-2 TRBV10-3 TGTGCCATCCCCGGGACTCCTGATCTGGGTGGCTACACCTTC CAIPGTPDLGGYTF
TRBD2 once TRBJ2-7 TRBV9 TGTGCCAGCAGCGTAGATCCTAGCGGGATCTACGAGCAGTACTTC CASSVDPSGIYEQYF
TRBD2 - TRBJ2-7 TRBV6-5 TGTGCCAGCAGTTACGCTAGCGGGTACGAGCAGTACTTC CASSYASGYEQYF
TRBD2 - TRBJ2-3 TRBV28 TGTGCCAGCGCTAGCGGGACCACAGATACGCAGTATTTT CASASGTTDTQYF
TRBD2 - TRBJ2-1 TRBV29-1 TGCAGCGCCGGAACTACGGGACTAGGAAATGAGCAGTTCTTC CSAGTTGLGNEQFF
- - TRBJ2-1 TRBV6-6 TGTGCCAGCAGCCCTTCCAGGGGAGGGTACAATGAGCAGTTCTTC CASSPSRGGYNEQFF
TRBD2 - TRBJ2-1 TRBV7-2 TGTGCCAGCAGCTTAGTTGGGACTAGCGGGACAAATGAGCAGTTCTTC CASSLVGTSGTNEQFF
- - TRBJ1-1 TRBV10-3 TGTGCCATCAGTGGGCCGGGGAACACTGAAGCTTTCTTT CAISGPGNTEAFF
- - TRBJ1-1 TRBV18 TGTGCCAGCTCACTTCGGGCAGGGCAGAACACTGAAGCTTTCTTT CASSLRAGQNTEAFF
TRBD1 - TRBJ2-1 TRBV18 TGTGCCAGCTCACCACTCTATAACGCCGGGACAGGGAGGGACAATGAGCAGTTCTTC CASSPLYNAGTGRDNEQFF
TRBD2 - TRBJ2-1 TRBV9 TGTGCCAGCAGCGTAGGTAATAGCGGGATGTATGAGCAGTTCTTC CASSVGNSGMYEQFF
TRBD2 - TRBJ2-7 TRBV28 TGTGCCAGCAGTACACTAGCGGGAGGCCCCTACGAGCAGTACTTC CASSTLAGGPYEQYF
TRBD2 - TRBJ2-1 TRBV27 TGTGCCAGCAGTCCTTCCTTGACTAGCGGGGCCTACAATGAGCAGTTCTTC CASSPSLTSGAYNEQFF
TRBD2 - TRBJ2-3 TRBV5-1 TGCGCCAGCAGGGGGGGGACGGCCAGCACAGATACGCAGTATTTT CASRGGTASTDTQYF
TRBD2 - TRBJ2-7 TRBV11-2 TGTGCCAGCAGCTTAGGCCTTAGCGGGGTGAACACCTACGAGCAGTACTTC CASSLGLSGVNTYEQYF
- once TRBJ1-1 TRBV6-1 TGTGCGTGGAGTCTCGATATGAACACTGAAGCTTTCTTT CAWSLDMNTEAFF
TRBD1 - TRBJ2-1 TRBV19 TGTGCCAGTAGTATAGATAGGGGGCAACCCTACAATGAGCAGTTCTTC CASSIDRGQPYNEQFF
- - TRBJ2-7 TRBV6-1 TGTGCCAGCAGATGGGGACTCGACTCCTACGAGCAGTACTTC CASRWGLDSYEQYF
- - TRBJ2-7 TRBV5-6 TGTGCCAGCAGCTTCAACAGATTCTCCTACGAGCAGTACTTC CASSFNRFSYEQYF
TRBD2 - TRBJ2-3 TRBV28 TGTGCCAGCAGTTCCCCCCTTAGCGGGAGCCCCTCGGATACGCAGTATTTT CASSSPLSGSPSDTQYF
- - TRBJ1-1 TRBV19 TGTGCCAGTGGGGGGGGCGTCGGCTTTGAAGCTTTCTTT CASGGGVGFEAFF
- - TRBJ2-6 TRBV9 TGTGCCAGCAGCGTAAGGGACCAAAGGGTGTCTGGGGCCAACGTCCTGACTTTC CASSVRDQRVSGANVLTF
- - TRBJ1-1 TRBV6-5 TGTGCCAGCAGTTATAATCGGCAACAAAACACTGAAGCTTTCTTT CASSYNRQQNTEAFF
TRBD2 - TRBJ2-1 TRBV5-5 TGTGCCAGCAGCTTGTGGACTAGCCATGAGCAGTTCTTC CASSLWTSHEQFF
- - TRBJ1-2 TRBV4-3 TGCGCCAGCAGCCAAGATAACAGGGTTCTCAGTTACTCTGGCTACACCTTC CASSQDNRVLSYSGYTF
TRBD2 - TRBJ2-7 TRBV7-9 TGTGCCAGCAGCCGGACTAGCGGCTCCTACGAGCAGTACTTC CASSRTSGSYEQYF
TRBD2 - TRBJ2-1 TRBV5-6 TGTGCCAGCAGCTCGGGAGGTAGGGCCGATGAGCAGTTCTTC CASSSGGRADEQFF
- - TRBJ1-2 TRBV29-1 TGCAGCGTTGAAGGGACAGCGGATTACAAAACCTTC CSVEGTADYKTF
- - TRBJ2-7 TRBV7-5 TGTGTCAGAAGCCCTTTAGCGCTCACAAGTTACGAGCAGTACTTC CVRSPLALTSYEQYF
TRBD1 - TRBJ2-5 TRBV11-2 TGTGCCAGCAGCTCAACTGGACAGGGGGATTTCCAAGAGACCCAGTACTTC CASSSTGQGDFQETQYF
TRBD2 - TRBJ2-5 TRBV5-1 TGCGCCAGCAGCTTGGCGGGACTAGCAGCCGAGACCCAGTACTTC CASSLAGLAAETQYF
- - TRBJ1-5 TRBV29-1 TGCAGCGTTTCATCCGGGAGAAATCAGCCCCAGCATTTT CSVSSGRNQPQHF
- - TRBJ2-4 TRBV6-5 TGTGCCAGCAGTTACTCCTTGCCGGGACCCAAAAACATTCAGTACTTC CASSYSLPGPKNIQYF
- - TRBJ1-3 TRBV5-6 TGTGCCAGCAGCTTGCAGGGTGCAGGAAACACCATATATTTT CASSLQGAGNTIYF
- - TRBJ2-1 TRBV7-9 TGTGCCAGCAGCTGGGCCCGATACAATGAGCAGTTCTTC CASSWARYNEQFF
- - TRBJ2-7 TRBV11-2 TGTGCCAGCAGCTTAGGTCGGTTGGAGCAGTACTTC CASSLGRLEQYF